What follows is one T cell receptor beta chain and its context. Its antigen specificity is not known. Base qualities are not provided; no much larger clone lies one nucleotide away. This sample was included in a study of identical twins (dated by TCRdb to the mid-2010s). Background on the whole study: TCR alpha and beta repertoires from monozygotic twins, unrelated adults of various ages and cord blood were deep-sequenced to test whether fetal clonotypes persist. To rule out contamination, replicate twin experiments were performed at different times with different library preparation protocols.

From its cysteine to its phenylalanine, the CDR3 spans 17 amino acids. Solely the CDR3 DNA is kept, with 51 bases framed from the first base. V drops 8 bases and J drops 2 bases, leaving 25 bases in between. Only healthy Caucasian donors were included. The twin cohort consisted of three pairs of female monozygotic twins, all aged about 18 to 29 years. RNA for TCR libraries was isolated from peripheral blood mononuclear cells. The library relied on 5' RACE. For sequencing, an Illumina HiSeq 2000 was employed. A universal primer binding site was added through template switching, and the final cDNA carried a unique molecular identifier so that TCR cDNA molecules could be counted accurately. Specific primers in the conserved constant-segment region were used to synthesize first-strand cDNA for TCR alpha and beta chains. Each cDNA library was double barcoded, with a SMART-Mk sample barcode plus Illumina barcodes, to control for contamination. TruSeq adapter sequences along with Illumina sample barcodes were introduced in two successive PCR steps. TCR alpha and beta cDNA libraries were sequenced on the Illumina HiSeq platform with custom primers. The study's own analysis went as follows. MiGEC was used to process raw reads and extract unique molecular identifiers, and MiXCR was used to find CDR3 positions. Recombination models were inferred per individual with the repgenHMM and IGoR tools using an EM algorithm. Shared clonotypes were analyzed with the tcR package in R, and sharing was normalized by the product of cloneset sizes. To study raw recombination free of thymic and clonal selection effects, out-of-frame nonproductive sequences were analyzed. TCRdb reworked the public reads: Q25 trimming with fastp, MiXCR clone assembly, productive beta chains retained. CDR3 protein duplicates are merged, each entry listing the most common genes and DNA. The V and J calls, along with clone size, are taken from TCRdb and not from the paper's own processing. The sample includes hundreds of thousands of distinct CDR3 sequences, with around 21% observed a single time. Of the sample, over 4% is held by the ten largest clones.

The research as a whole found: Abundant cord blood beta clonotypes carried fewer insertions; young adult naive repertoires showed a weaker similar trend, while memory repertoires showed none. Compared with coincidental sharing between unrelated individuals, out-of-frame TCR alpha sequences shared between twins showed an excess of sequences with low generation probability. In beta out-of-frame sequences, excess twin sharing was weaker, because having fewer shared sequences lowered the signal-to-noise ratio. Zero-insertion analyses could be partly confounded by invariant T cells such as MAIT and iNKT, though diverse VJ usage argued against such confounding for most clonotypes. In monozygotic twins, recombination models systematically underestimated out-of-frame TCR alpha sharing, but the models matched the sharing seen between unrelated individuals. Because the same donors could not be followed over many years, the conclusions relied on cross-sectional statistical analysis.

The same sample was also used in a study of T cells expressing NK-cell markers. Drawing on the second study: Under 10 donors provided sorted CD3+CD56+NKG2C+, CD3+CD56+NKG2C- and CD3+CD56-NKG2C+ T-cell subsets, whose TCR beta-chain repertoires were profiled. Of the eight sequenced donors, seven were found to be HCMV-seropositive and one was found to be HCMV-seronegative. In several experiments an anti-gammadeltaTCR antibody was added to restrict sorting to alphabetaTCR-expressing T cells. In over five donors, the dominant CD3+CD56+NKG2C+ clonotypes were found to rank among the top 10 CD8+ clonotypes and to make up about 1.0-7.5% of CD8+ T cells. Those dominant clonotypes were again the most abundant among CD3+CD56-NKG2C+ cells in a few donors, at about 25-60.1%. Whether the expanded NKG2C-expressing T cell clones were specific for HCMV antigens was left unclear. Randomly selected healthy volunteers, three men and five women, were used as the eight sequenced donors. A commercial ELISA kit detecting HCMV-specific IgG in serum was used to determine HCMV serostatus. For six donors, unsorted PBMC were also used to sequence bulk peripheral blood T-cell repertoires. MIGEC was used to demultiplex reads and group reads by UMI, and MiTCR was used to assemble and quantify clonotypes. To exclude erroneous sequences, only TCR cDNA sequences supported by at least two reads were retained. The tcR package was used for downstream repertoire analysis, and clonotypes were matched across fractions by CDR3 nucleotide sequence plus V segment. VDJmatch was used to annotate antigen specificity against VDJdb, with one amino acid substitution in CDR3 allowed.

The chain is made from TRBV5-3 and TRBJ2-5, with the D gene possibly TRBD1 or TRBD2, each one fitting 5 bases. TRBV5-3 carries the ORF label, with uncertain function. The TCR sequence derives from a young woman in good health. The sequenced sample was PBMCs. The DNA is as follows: TGTGCCAGGGGCTTGGGGCACCTGAGGGGCATACAAGAGACCCAGTACTTC. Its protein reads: CARGLGHLRGIQETQYF.